This T cell receptor (beta chain) was profiled in a study of blood T cells in healthy people across ages. This clonotype was seen only a few times. Using a J-beta primer mix together with a sample-barcoded 5' primer, a second PCR was run for roughly 6 to 11 cycles. TCRdb processed the 5' RACE reads anew with MiXCR; each CDR3 protein has one entry. The sample comprises about 1.6 million distinct CDR3 sequences, 30% to 40% of which are singletons, and around 11% rests with the top ten. Sequencing input: blood. The sequence derives from a woman in her twenties or thirties in good health.

The CDR3 protein is CSARDFGETQYF. The DNA for the CDR3 is TGCAGTGCTAGAGATTTTGGAGAGACCCAGTACTTC. The chain carries TRBV20-1 and TRBJ2-5; D gene ambiguous. Germline CDR1 DFQATT, CDR2 SNEGSKA (reference sequence). V gave up 0 bases and J gave up 4 bases, with 6 bases separating them. The CDR3 runs to 12 residues.